These T cell receptor beta chains were read from a single sample in a study of siplizumab effects on memory and regulatory T cells. TCRdb keeps only in-frame clones here, not all; method: immunoSEQ multiplex PCR. Of 45,000 to 60,000 clones listed, roughly 87% were seen once; the top ten hold 0.35%. What was sequenced was naive CD8+ T cells sorted from blood. These receptors originate from a human donor in good health. CDR3s include the opening cysteine and the closing phenylalanine or tryptophan. The D gene is left open where the match is weak. Size tells how often a clone was seen (once, few, many) or the class of an expanded clone, and some rows leave it out.

j_gene: TRBJ2-3; d_gene: .; abundance: .; len: 12; v_gene: TRBV7-6; CDR3aa: CASSPFTDTQYF; CDR3nt: TGTGCCAGCAGCCCGTTCACAGATACGCAGTATTTT
j_gene: TRBJ2-7; d_gene: .; abundance: .; len: 13; v_gene: TRBV5-1; CDR3aa: CASSLLGSYEQYF; CDR3nt: TGCGCCAGCAGCTTGCTGGGCAGTTACGAGCAGTACTTC
j_gene: TRBJ1-1; d_gene: .; abundance: .; len: 15; v_gene: TRBV7-2; CDR3aa: CASSPHRDLLHEAFF; CDR3nt: TGTGCCAGCAGCCCACACAGGGATCTTCTTCATGAAGCTTTCTTT
j_gene: TRBJ2-2; d_gene: TRBD1; abundance: .; len: 17; v_gene: TRBV10-3; CDR3aa: CAISDLGTGTNTGELFF; CDR3nt: TGTGCCATCAGTGACCTGGGGACAGGGACGAACACCGGGGAGCTGTTTTTT
j_gene: TRBJ1-4; d_gene: .; abundance: .; len: 14; v_gene: TRBV5-5; CDR3aa: CASSLGQINEKLFF; CDR3nt: TGTGCCAGCAGCTTAGGACAGATTAATGAAAAACTGTTTTTT
j_gene: TRBJ2-7; d_gene: .; abundance: .; len: 13; v_gene: TRBV29-1; CDR3aa: CSVFVALTYEQYF; CDR3nt: TGCAGCGTCTTCGTAGCGCTAACTTACGAGCAGTACTTC
j_gene: TRBJ1-3; d_gene: .; abundance: few; len: 14; v_gene: TRBV2; CDR3aa: CASSGTVSGNTIYF; CDR3nt: TGTGCCAGCAGTGGGACAGTCTCTGGAAACACCATATATTTT
j_gene: TRBJ1-6; d_gene: .; abundance: once; len: 14; v_gene: TRBV19; CDR3aa: CASSSRVGTSPLHF; CDR3nt: TGTGCCAGTAGTAGCCGGGTGGGCACATCACCCCTCCACTTT
j_gene: TRBJ2-5; d_gene: .; abundance: .; len: 14; v_gene: TRBV9; CDR3aa: CASSPGRVQETQYF; CDR3nt: TGTGCCAGCAGCCCCGGACGGGTCCAAGAGACCCAGTACTTC
j_gene: TRBJ1-1; d_gene: .; abundance: .; len: 12; v_gene: TRBV15; CDR3aa: CATRGLNTEAFF; CDR3nt: TGTGCCACCCGAGGGTTGAACACTGAAGCTTTCTTT
j_gene: TRBJ2-7; d_gene: .; abundance: once; len: 14; v_gene: TRBV5-6; CDR3aa: CASSDGMLSYEQYF; CDR3nt: TGTGCCAGCAGCGACGGGATGCTGTCCTACGAGCAGTACTTC
j_gene: TRBJ1-2; d_gene: .; abundance: .; len: 12; v_gene: TRBV27; CDR3aa: CASGWGEYGYTF; CDR3nt: TGTGCCAGCGGGTGGGGGGAGTATGGCTACACCTTC
j_gene: TRBJ2-7; d_gene: TRBD2; abundance: few; len: 14; v_gene: TRBV7-9; CDR3aa: CASSSAGAWYEQYF; CDR3nt: TGTGCCAGCAGCTCGGCGGGAGCTTGGTACGAGCAGTACTTC
j_gene: TRBJ1-3; d_gene: .; abundance: .; len: 15; v_gene: TRBV10-3; CDR3aa: CAIREPDSSGNTIYF; CDR3nt: TGTGCCATCAGAGAACCGGACAGCTCTGGAAACACCATATATTTT
j_gene: TRBJ2-1; d_gene: .; abundance: once; len: 11; v_gene: TRBV7-9; CDR3aa: CASSLADEQFF; CDR3nt: TGTGCCAGCAGCTTAGCGGATGAGCAGTTCTTC
j_gene: TRBJ1-1; d_gene: .; abundance: .; len: 13; v_gene: TRBV2; CDR3aa: CASYRGQNTEAFF; CDR3nt: TGTGCCAGTTACCGAGGGCAGAACACTGAAGCTTTCTTT
j_gene: TRBJ2-7; d_gene: TRBD1; abundance: .; len: 14; v_gene: TRBV15; CDR3aa: CATSSWTGAVEQYF; CDR3nt: TGTGCCACCAGCAGTTGGACAGGGGCGGTCGAGCAGTACTTC
j_gene: TRBJ1-2; d_gene: .; abundance: .; len: 14; v_gene: TRBV7-9; CDR3aa: CASSLGEGPYGYTF; CDR3nt: TGTGCCAGCAGCTTAGGGGAGGGGCCTTATGGCTACACCTTC
j_gene: TRBJ2-7; d_gene: .; abundance: .; len: 18; v_gene: TRBV6-1; CDR3aa: CASSEVDLGHQSSYEQYF; CDR3nt: TGTGCCAGCAGTGAAGTTGACTTGGGACACCAGAGCTCCTACGAGCAGTACTTC
j_gene: TRBJ2-7; d_gene: .; abundance: .; len: 14; v_gene: TRBV27; CDR3aa: CASSFGVRTYEQYF; CDR3nt: TGTGCCAGCAGTTTTGGAGTCCGCACCTACGAGCAGTACTTC
j_gene: TRBJ1-2; d_gene: TRBD1; abundance: .; len: 16; v_gene: TRBV5-5; CDR3aa: CASSHGTEIYVRGYTF; CDR3nt: TGTGCCAGCAGCCATGGGACAGAGATTTATGTTAGGGGCTACACCTTC
j_gene: TRBJ2-3; d_gene: .; abundance: .; len: 17; v_gene: TRBV10-3; CDR3aa: CAISDPPTSPSTDTQYF; CDR3nt: TGTGCCATCAGTGACCCCCCGACATCCCCTAGCACAGATACGCAGTATTTT
j_gene: TRBJ1-2; d_gene: .; abundance: once; len: 16; v_gene: TRBV4-1; CDR3aa: CASSQGYLQGLGGYTF; CDR3nt: TGCGCCAGCAGCCAAGGCTATCTACAGGGTTTGGGTGGCTACACCTTC